This T cell receptor (beta chain) emerged from a study of T cells in Graves' hyperthyroidism and ophthalmopathy. Study-level points and caveats: Most expanded thyroid clonotypes above 0.001 recurred in blood.

Points on this clonotype: What it binds is unknown.

RNA transcripts served as the template for amplifying TCR beta CDR3 regions. RT-PCR in the first round (using the HTBI primer set) targeted the TCR CDR3. TCRdb ran MiXCR on the multiplex PCR reads and lists one entry per CDR3 protein. This sample yields around 580,000 distinct CDR3 sequences, of which around 17% are seen a single time; 15% to 20% belongs to the top ten. The CDR3 is 15 amino acids. CDR1 is LGHDT, CDR2 YNNKEL, per germline (reference sequence). Trimming removed 1 base from V and 2 bases from J, with 12 bases in between. These patients, aged 18 to 65, had recently diagnosed hyperthyroidism lasting under 2 months. Exclusion of patients followed from uncontrolled infection, other autoimmune disease, pregnancy or lactation. The PBMCs were sourced from fresh peripheral blood (about 10 ml).

The origin of this receptor is a woman under 30 with Graves' hyperthyroidism. J is TRBJ2-7 and V is TRBV3-1, with no clear D. Sequenced: blood. The DNA of the CDR3 is TGTGCCAGCAGCCAAGGGCCTGACGGAACCTACGAGCAGTACTTC. It codes for CASSQGPDGTYEQYF.